The sequence of this T cell receptor (beta chain) was determined in a study of cytomegalovirus exposure and HLA in healthy donors. Study results and caveats: According to an earlier analysis, most TCR beta V segments yielded productive rearrangements about 90% or about 30% of the time. In a later analysis, 15,000 to 20,000 TCR beta sequences were associated with HLA alleles at 0.05 false discovery rate.

The CDR3 is 13 residues long. Germline CDR1 is SGHRS and CDR2 is YFSETQ. The ends were cut back, 0 bases at V and 3 bases at J, with 6 bases in the middle. This PCR relied on a set of 60 Vbeta primers and 13 Jbeta primers. In the authors' methods: Later, an analysis found approximately 80 million unique TCR beta chains, and roughly 10 million of these were shared. The data were produced by immunoSEQ multiplex PCR, yet TCRdb's version contains in-frame clones alone and is incomplete. From that table come the V and J calls and clone size; the DNA was used to work out D and trimming. Here the sample spans about 57,000 clones, around 80% being singletons. A word on this clone: The antigen is not known.

The clonotype was recovered from a woman in her 30s in good health and CMV-seronegative. V is TRBV5-1 and J is TRBJ1-1, with D possibly being TRBD1 (5 bases). The sample comprised PBMCs. CDR3 coding DNA: TGCGCCAGCAGCTTGGAACAGGACACTGAAGCTTTCTTT. It is translated as CASSLEQDTEAFF.